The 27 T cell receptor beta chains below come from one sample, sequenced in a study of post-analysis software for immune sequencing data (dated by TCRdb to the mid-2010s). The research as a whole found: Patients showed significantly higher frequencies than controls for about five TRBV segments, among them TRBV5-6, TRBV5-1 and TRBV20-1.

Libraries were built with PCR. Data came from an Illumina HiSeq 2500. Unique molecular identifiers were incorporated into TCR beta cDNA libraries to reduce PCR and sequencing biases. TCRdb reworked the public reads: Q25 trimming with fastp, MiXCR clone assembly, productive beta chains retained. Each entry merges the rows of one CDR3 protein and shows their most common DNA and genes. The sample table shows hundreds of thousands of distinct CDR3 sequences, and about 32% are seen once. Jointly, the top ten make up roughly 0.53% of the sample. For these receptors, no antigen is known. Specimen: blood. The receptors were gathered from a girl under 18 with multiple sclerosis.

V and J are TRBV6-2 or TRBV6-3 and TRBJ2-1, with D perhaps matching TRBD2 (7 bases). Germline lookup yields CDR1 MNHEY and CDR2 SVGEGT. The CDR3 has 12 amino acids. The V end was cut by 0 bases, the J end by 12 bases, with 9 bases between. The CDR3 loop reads CASSYSRGGQFF. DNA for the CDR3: TGTGCCAGCAGTTACTCGAGGGGGGGGCAGTTCTTC.

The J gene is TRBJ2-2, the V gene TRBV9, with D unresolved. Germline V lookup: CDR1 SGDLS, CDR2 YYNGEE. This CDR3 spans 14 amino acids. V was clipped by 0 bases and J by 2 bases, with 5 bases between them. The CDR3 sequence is CASSVAPNTGELFF. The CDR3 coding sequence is TGTGCCAGCAGCGTAGCGCCAAACACCGGGGAGCTGTTTTTT. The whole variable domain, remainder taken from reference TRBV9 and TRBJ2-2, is DSGVTQTPKHLITATGQRVTLRCSPRSGDLSVYWYQQSLDQGLQFLIQYYNGEERAKGNILERFSAQQFPDLHSELNLSSLELGDSALYFCASSVAPNTGELFFGEGSRLTVL.

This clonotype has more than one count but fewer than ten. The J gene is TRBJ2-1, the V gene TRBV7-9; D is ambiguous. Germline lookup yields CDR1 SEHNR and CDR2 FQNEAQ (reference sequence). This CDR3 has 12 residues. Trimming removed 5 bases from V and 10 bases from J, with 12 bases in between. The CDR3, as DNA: TGTGCCAGCAGCCAGCGCCCAGAGGAGCAGTTCTTC. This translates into CASSQRPEEQFF.

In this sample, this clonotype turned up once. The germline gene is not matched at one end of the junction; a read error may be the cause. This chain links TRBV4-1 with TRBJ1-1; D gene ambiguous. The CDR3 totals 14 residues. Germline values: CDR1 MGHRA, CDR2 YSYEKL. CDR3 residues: CAGSQAPGWTEAFF. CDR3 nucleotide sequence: TGCGCCGGCAGCCAAGCCCCGGGTTGGACTGAAGCTTTCTTT.

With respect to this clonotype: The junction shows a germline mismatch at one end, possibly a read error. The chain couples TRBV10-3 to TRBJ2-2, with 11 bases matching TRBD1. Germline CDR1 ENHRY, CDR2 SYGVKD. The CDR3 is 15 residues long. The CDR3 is CTISGQGARTGELFF. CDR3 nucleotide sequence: TGTACCATCAGTGGACAGGGGGCCAGGACCGGGGAGCTGTTTTTT.

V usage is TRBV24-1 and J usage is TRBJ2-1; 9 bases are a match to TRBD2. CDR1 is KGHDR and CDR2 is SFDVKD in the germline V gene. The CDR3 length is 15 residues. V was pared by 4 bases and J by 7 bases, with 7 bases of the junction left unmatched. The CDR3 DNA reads TGTGCCACCAGTGACCTGACTAGCGGCGGGAATGAGCAGTTCTTC. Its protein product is CATSDLTSGGNEQFF.

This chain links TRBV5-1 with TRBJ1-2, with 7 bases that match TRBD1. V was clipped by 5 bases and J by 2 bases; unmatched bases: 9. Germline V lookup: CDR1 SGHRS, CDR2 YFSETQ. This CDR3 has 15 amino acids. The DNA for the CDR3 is TGCGCCAGCAGACAGGGACAGACCCAAAACTATGGCTACACCTTC. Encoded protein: CASRQGQTQNYGYTF.

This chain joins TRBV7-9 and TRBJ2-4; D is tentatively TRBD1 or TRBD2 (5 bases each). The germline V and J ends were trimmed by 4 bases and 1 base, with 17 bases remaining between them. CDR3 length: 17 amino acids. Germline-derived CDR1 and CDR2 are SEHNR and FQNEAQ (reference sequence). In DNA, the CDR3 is TGTGCCAGCAGCTCCCAGACGGGCTGGGGGGCCAAAAACATTCAGTACTTC. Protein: CASSSQTGWGAKNIQYF.

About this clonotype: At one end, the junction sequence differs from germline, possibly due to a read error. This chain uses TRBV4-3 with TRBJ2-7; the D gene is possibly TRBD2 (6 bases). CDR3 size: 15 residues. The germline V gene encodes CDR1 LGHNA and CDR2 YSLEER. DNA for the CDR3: TGCGCCAGCAGTCAAGGGTCAAGCGGAGGGCTCGAGCAGTACTTC. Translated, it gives CASSQGSSGGLEQYF.

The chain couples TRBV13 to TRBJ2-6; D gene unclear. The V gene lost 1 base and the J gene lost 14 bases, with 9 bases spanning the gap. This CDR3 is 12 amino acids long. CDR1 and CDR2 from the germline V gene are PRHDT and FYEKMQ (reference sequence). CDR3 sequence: CASSLVPGILTF. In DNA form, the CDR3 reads TGTGCCAGCAGCTTAGTTCCCGGTATCCTGACTTTC.

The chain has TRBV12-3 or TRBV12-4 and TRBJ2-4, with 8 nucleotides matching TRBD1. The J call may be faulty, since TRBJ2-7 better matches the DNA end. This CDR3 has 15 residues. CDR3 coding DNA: TGTGCCAGCAGTTTCCCCGGGACAGGAGATTACGAGCAGTACTTC. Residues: CASSFPGTGDYEQYF.

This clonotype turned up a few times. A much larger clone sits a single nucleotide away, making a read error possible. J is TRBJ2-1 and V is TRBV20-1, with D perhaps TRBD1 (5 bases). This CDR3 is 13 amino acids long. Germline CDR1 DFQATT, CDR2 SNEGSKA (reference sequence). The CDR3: CSAHRSLYDEQFF. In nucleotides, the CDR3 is TGCAGTGCTCACAGGAGTCTCTACGATGAGCAGTTCTTC.

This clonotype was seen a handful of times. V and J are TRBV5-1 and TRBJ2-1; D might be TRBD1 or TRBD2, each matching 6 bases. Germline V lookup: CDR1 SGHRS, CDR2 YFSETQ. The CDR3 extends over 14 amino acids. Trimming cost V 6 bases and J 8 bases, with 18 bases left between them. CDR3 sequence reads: CASTPGLAGDEQFF. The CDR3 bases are TGCGCCAGCACCCCGGGACTGGCAGGGGATGAGCAGTTCTTC. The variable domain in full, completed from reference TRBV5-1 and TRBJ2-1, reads KAGVTQTPRYLIKTRGQQVTLSCSPISGHRSVSWYQQTPGQGLQFLFEYFSETQRNKGNFPGRFSGRQFSNSRSEMNVSTLELGDSALYLCASTPGLAGDEQFFGPGTRLTVL.

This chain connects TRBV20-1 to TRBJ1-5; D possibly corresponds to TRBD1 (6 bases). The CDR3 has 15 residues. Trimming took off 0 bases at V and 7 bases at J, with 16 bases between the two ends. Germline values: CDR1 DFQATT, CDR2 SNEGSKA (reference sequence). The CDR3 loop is CSARDFGGQGQPQHF. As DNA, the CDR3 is TGCAGTGCTAGAGATTTTGGGGGGCAGGGGCAGCCCCAGCATTTT.

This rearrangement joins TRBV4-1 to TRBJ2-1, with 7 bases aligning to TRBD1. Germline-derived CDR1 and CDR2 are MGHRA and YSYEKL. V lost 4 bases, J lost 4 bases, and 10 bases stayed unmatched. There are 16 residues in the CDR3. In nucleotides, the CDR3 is TGCGCCAGCAGCCCTGATTCGGGACAGCCTTACAATGAGCAGTTCTTC. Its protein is CASSPDSGQPYNEQFF.

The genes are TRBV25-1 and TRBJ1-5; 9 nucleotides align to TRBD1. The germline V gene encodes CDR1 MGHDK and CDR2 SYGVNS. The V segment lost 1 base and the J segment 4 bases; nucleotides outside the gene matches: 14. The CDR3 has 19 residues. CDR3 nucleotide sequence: TGTGCCAGCAGTGAATTTGTCTCCCTCGGGACAGGGAAGAATCAGCCCCAGCATTTT. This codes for CASSEFVSLGTGKNQPQHF.

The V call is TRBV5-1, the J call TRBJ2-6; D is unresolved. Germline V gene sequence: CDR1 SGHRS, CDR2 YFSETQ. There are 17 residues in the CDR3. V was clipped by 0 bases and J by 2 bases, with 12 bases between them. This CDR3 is CASSLEVQAPGANVLTF. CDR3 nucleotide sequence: TGCGCCAGCAGCTTGGAGGTGCAGGCCCCTGGGGCCAACGTCCTGACTTTC.

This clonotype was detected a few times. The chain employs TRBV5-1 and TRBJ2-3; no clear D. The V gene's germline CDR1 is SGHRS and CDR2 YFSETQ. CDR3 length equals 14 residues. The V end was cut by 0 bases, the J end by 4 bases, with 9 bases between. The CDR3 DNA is TGCGCCAGCAGCTTGGGGCTAGACGCAGATACGCAGTATTTT. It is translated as CASSLGLDADTQYF.

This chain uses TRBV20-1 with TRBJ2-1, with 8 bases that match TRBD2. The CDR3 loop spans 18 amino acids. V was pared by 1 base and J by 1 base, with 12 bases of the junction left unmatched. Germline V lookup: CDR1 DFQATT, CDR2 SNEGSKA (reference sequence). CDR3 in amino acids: CSARGVSGGVRSYNEQFF. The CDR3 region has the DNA TGCAGTGCTAGAGGGGTTTCGGGAGGGGTTAGGTCCTACAATGAGCAGTTCTTC.

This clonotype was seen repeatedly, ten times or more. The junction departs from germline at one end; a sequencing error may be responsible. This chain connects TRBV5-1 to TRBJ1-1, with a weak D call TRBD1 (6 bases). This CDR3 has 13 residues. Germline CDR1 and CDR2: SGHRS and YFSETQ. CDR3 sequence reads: CASSLGGRTEAFF. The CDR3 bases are TGTGCCAGCAGTTTGGGGGGGCGCACTGAAGCTTTCTTT.

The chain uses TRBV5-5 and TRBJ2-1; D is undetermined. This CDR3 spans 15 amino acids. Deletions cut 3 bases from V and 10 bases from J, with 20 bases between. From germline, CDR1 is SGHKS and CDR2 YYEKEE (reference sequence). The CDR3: CASSSGPLNSYEQFF. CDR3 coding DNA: TGTGCCAGCAGCTCCGGGCCGTTAAATTCCTACGAGCAGTTCTTC.

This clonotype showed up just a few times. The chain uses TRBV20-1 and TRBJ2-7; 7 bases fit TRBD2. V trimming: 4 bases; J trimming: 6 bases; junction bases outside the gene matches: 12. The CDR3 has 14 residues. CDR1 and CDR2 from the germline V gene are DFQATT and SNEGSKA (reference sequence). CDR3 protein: CSAKGMAGVLEQYF. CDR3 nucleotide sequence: TGCAGTGCTAAAGGCATGGCGGGAGTGCTCGAGCAGTACTTC.

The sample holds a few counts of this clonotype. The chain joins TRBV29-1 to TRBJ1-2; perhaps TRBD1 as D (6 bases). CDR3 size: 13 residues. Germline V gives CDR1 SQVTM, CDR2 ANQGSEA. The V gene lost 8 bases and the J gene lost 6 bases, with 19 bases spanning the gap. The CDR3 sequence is CSSETGGGDGYTF. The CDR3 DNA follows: TGCAGCTCCGAGACAGGCGGGGGGGATGGCTACACCTTC. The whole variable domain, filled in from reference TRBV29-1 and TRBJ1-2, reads SAVISQKPSRDICQRGTSLTIQCQVDSQVTMMFWYRQQPGQSLTLIATANQGSEATYESGFVIDKFPISRPNLTFSTLTVSNMSPEDSSIYLCSSETGGGDGYTFGSGTRLTVV.

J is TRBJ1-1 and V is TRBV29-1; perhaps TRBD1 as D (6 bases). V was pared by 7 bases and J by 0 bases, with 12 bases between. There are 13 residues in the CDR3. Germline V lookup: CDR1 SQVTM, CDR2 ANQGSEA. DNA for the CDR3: TGCAGCGGAACGACAGGACTGAACACTGAAGCTTTCTTT. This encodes CSGTTGLNTEAFF.

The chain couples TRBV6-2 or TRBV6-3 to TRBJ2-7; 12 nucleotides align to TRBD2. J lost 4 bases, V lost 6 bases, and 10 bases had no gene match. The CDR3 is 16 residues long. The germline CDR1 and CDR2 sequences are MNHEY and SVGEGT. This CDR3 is CASSQGRLAGVYEQYF. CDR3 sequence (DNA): TGTGCCAGCAGCCAAGGAAGACTAGCGGGAGTGTACGAGCAGTACTTC.

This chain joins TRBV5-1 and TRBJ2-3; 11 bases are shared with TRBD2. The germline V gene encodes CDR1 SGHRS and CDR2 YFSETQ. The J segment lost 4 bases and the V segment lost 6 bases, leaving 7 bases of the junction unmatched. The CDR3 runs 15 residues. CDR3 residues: CASTLWTSGSDTQYF. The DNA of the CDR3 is TGCGCCAGCACCCTATGGACTAGCGGGTCAGATACGCAGTATTTT.

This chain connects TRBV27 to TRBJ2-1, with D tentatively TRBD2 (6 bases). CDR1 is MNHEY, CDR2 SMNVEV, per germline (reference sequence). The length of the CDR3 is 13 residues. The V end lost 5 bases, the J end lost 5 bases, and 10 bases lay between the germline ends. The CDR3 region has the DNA TGTGCCAGCAGTGGGGACTTAGACAATGAGCAGTTCTTC. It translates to CASSGDLDNEQFF.